This TCR beta chain was captured by sequencing in a study of tumor-infiltrating lymphocytes in primary liver carcinoma (dated by TCRdb to 2015 to 2018). At the level of the whole study: Of the five patients, three men and two women aged 30 to 69 years, four had hepatocellular carcinoma and one had combined HCC and intrahepatic cholangiocarcinoma. The five patients had tumors of stage T1-T3 N0M0, with maximum diameters ranging from about 4 to 11 cm. Each sample produced about 3.65 to 7.5 million productive TCRbeta reads, and read depth showed no significant difference between tissue types. TCRbeta repertoire sequencing, expression microarrays and whole-exome sequencing were combined in the study across five regions of each liver tumor, with adjacent normal tissue and blood also included. A total of roughly 35 specimens from 5 patients went through TCRbeta repertoire sequencing, namely 25 tumor regions, 5 adjacent noncancerous liver tissues and 5 peripheral blood samples. The 25 or so tumor region samples were profiled with Agilent mRNA microarrays so that TCRbeta repertoire diversity could be related to the local molecular phenotype. Reproducibility between technical replicate repertoires was high, with correlation coefficients above 0.95 and mean shared-clone rates approximately 0.9.

TCRbeta-specific cDNA was reverse-transcribed from 500 ng total RNA using a constant-region primer and ProtoScript II reverse transcriptase. Three nested multiplex PCR rounds, following a slightly modified ARM-PCR procedure, were used to build the TCRbeta libraries. Each of the first two PCR rounds ran for 9 to 10 cycles using multiplex TRBV1-TRBV30 forward primers together with a Cbeta reverse primer. Sample barcodes and Illumina adapters were added in a final 25-cycle PCR with Deep VentR polymerase. Before sequencing, amplicons between 200 and 500 bp were purified from gel using a QIAquick gel extraction kit. An Illumina HiSeq 2500 was used to sequence the TCRbeta amplicons with 250-bp paired-end reads. The paper's processing steps were these. Trimmomatic v0.33 was used to quality-trim the reads, and FLASH v1.2.11 was used to merge paired reads so that full CDR3 sequences could be recovered. V, D and J germline segments were assigned to the rearranged TCRbeta sequences using MiGEC v1.2.1b. Clonotype statistics, along with Shannon-Wiener diversity indices, were calculated using VDJtools v1.0.0. To cut down on sampling bias, every analysis after diversity analysis relied on just the 250 most abundant clonotypes from each sample. TCRdb trimmed public reads at Q25 via fastp, called clones via MiXCR and kept in-frame beta chains. Every entry covers one CDR3 protein and lists the most common genes and DNA from its rows. None of the V and J calls come from the authors' own analysis; TCRdb made them. Counted in this sample were roughly 57,000 distinct CDR3 sequences; about two thirds of them appeared once. Approximately 50% of the sample is in the top ten clones.

Results and caveats for the whole study, not just this receptor: Only a few patients were included in the study, and the authors note that the findings should be validated in a larger study. The top 250 clones made up a significantly larger repertoire fraction in tumors than in blood (p = 0.039). Only roughly 8-25% of top clones appeared in all five regions of a tumor, which suggests that tumor-infiltrating T cells are spatially heterogeneous. Since the samples were bulk and unsorted, there was no way to compare CD4+ and CD8+ T cell repertoires. Pairs of tumor regions showed greater repertoire overlap (mean about 36%) than tumor-adjacent pairs (roughly 17%) or tumor-blood pairs (around 15%), which is consistent with antigen-driven expansion. Only the TCR beta chain was sequenced, which likely underestimates true repertoire diversity because unpaired alpha chains were not captured.

Total RNA and DNA were co-extracted without cell sorting from roughly 20-30 mg of bulk tissue using the AllPrep DNA/RNA mini kit. Between late 2015 and 2016, roughly five patients in China with histopathologically diagnosed primary liver carcinoma had surgical resection. Patients had chronic HBV infection and were treatment-naive at sampling. Five spatially separated regions were sampled per tumor: superior, inferior, left-lateral and right-lateral poles, plus the tumor centre. Histology showed that every tumor sample contained more than 75% viable tumor cells. Fresh tumor and adjacent tissue pieces were bisected, with one half stored in RNAlater at -80 degrees C and the other half sent for histology. For this clonotype: Its cognate antigen has yet to be identified. The conserved phenylalanine or tryptophan is not found at the CDR3 terminus, so this likely reflects a read error.

The germline V gene encodes CDR1 MGHRA and CDR2 YSYEKL. Ends trimmed: V by 3 bases, J by 12 bases; bases unmatched to a gene: 21. The CDR3 region is 18 residues in length, termini included. Only the CDR3 portion is preserved as DNA: 54 bases, with reading frame beginning at the first base. The sequencing input was liver tumor tissue from sampling region 2. In the paper's terms, the cell subset or site label means: tumor region T2, inferior pole. The receptor comes from a middle-aged man with primary liver carcinoma and hepatitis B virus infection. The sequence is built from TRBV4-1 and TRBJ2-3; 10 junctional bases match TRBD2. The DNA sequence follows: TGCGCCAGCAGCCAGGCCATTGCCCTAGCGGGAGTCACCGTTACTCAGTATTTA. Its translation reads: CASSQAIALAGVTVTQYL.